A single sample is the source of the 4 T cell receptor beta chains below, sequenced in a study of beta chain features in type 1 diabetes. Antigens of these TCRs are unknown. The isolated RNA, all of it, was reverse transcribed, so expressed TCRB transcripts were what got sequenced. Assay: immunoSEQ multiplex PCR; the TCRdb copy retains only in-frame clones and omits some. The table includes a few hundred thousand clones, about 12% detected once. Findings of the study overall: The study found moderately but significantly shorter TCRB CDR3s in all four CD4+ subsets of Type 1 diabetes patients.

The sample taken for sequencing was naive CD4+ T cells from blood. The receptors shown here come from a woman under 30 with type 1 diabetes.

The CDR3 loop reads CASSQDPWTSGGTDTQYF. Written as DNA, the CDR3 is TGCGCCAGCAGCCAAGACCCCTGGACTAGCGGCGGCACAGATACGCAGTATTTT. The chain has TRBV4-3 and TRBJ2-3, with 10 positions matching TRBD2. V shed 0 bases, J shed 1 base, and the junction held 7 bases outside the gene matches. The CDR3 contains 18 residues. Germline V gene lookup returns CDR1 LGHNA and CDR2 YSLEER.

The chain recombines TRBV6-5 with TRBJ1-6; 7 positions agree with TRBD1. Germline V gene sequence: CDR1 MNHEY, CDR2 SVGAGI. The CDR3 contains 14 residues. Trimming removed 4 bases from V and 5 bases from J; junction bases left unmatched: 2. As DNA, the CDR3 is TGTGCCAGCAGTTCCACAGGGGATAATTCACCCCTCCACTTT. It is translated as CASSSTGDNSPLHF.

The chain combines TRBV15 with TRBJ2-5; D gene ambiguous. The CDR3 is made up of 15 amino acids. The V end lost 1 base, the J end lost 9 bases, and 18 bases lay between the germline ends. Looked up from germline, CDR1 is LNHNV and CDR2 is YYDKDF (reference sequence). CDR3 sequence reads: CATSRARSDSAAQYF. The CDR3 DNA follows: TGTGCCACCAGCAGAGCACGATCCGACTCGGCGGCCCAGTACTTC.

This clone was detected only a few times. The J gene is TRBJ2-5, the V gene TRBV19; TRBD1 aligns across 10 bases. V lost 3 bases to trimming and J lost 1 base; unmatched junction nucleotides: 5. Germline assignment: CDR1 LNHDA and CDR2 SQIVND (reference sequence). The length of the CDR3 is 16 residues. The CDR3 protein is CASSMWRQGAQETQYF. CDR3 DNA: TGTGCCAGTAGTATGTGGCGACAGGGGGCCCAAGAGACCCAGTACTTC.